The 4 T cell receptor beta chains given below trace back to one sample, sequenced in a study of CD8+ T cells in alopecia areata. Extraction of RNA preceded its reverse transcription into cDNA, which served as the sequencing template. Assay: immunoSEQ multiplex PCR; the TCRdb copy retains only in-frame clones and omits some. The sample carries 150,000 or so clones, about nine tenths recorded once. Sequencing used CD8+ T cells sorted from blood, obtained at week 0. These receptors were collected from a human donor with alopecia areata.

This clone was seen more than once but under ten times. V is TRBV5-4 and J is TRBJ2-7; TRBD1 agrees at 9 bases. Germline lookup yields CDR1 SGHNT and CDR2 YYREEE (reference sequence). CDR3 length equals 16 residues. V dropped 4 bases and J dropped 4; count of bases not matched to a gene: 12. The CDR3 is CASSEGGTGMIYEQYF. The CDR3 region has the DNA TGTGCCAGCAGCGAAGGGGGGACAGGGATGATTTACGAGCAGTACTTC.

A few counts support this clone. Other DNA sequences within the sample encode an identical CDR3. The genes are TRBV27 and TRBJ2-1, with TRBD2 matching 11 bases. Germline loops: CDR1 MNHEY, CDR2 SMNVEV (reference sequence). The junction had 3 bases not matched to a gene; V was cut back by 5 bases and J by 0 bases. The CDR3 runs 16 residues. Here the CDR3 DNA reads TGTGCCAGCAGTCTCACTAGCGGGAGCTCCTACAATGAGCAGTTCTTC. Translated: CASSLTSGSSYNEQFF.

DNA for the CDR3: TGTGCCAGTTTCCGGGACAGCCTTTTGGGCACTGAAGCTTTCTTT. Its translation is CASFRDSLLGTEAFF. The chain combines TRBV2 with TRBJ1-1; 7 nucleotides align to TRBD1. Trimming removed 9 bases from V and 4 bases from J; junction bases left unmatched: 14. CDR3 length equals 15 residues. Germline CDR1 reads SNHLY; CDR2 reads FYNNEI.

V usage is TRBV7-8 and J usage is TRBJ2-3; maybe TRBD2 (6 bases). Deletions cut 5 bases from V and 6 bases from J, with 12 bases between. This CDR3 has 13 amino acids. The germline gives CDR1 SGHVS, CDR2 FQNEAQ. The CDR3, as DNA: TGTGCCAGCAGCACGAGTGGAGGGGATACGCAGTATTTT. Translating it yields CASSTSGGDTQYF.